Each of the 8 T cell receptor beta chains below was sequenced from the same sample in a study of Graves' ophthalmopathy and Graves' hyperthyroidism (dated by TCRdb to the late 2010s). Sequencing used an Illumina HiSeq 2000. TCR beta CDR3 regions were amplified from RNA transcripts for repertoire sequencing. The first round was an RT-PCR using HTBI primers with the Qiagen OneStep RT-PCR kit, and this first round was followed by a second-round multiplex PCR, then size selection and purification. TCRdb took the public reads, trimmed them with fastp at Q25, ran MiXCR for clone calling and kept in-frame beta chains. Identical CDR3 proteins give one entry, which carries the most common genes and DNA. The sample table holds fewer than 350,000 distinct CDR3 sequences, of which roughly a sixth were seen once. The ten largest clones capture 9% to 15% of the sample. Sequenced: peripheral blood. The receptors come from an adult man with Graves' ophthalmopathy.

This clonotype came up many times. The chain combines TRBV29-1 with TRBJ1-1; TRBD1 is a possible D gene (5 bases). V lost 7 bases, J lost 4 bases, and 16 bases lay in between. CDR1 and CDR2 (germline): SQVTM, ANQGSEA. The CDR3 sequence is 13 residues long. The CDR3 DNA sequence: TGCAGCGCTCGCAGACAGACGGGCACTGAAGCTTTCTTT. It yields the protein CSARRQTGTEAFF.

The rearrangement uses TRBV6-4 and TRBJ2-2, with a weak D call TRBD2 (5 bases). The CDR3 consists of 12 residues. Germline values: CDR1 MRHNA, CDR2 SNTAGT. The V and J ends lost 7 bases and 5 bases respectively, with 8 bases between them. The chain's CDR3 is CASNRGTGELFF. CDR3 DNA sequence: TGTGCCAGCAATCGAGGGACCGGGGAGCTGTTTTTT.

This sequence joins TRBV2 and TRBJ2-7; D is unclear. The CDR3 is 14 amino acids. The V end was cut by 6 bases, the J end by 6 bases, with 18 bases between. The germline V gene encodes CDR1 SNHLY and CDR2 FYNNEI. CDR3 amino acids: CASRDPLDLSEQYF. The CDR3 DNA reads TGTGCCAGCAGAGACCCCCTAGATCTCTCCGAGCAGTACTTC.

The sample holds many counts of this clonotype. V gene TRBV9 combines with J gene TRBJ2-2, with 8 positions matching TRBD1. Looked up from germline, CDR1 is SGDLS and CDR2 is YYNGEE. The CDR3 extends over 17 amino acids. Trimming removed 0 bases from V and 6 bases from J; junction bases left unmatched: 10. The CDR3 bases are TGTGCCAGCAGCGTAGCCCTCCAGGGGGCTGGGGCCGGGGAGCTGTTTTTT. Translating gives CASSVALQGAGAGELFF.

There are many counts of this clonotype. V is TRBV20-1 and J is TRBJ2-5; 7 bases map to TRBD2. The germline CDR1 and CDR2 sequences are DFQATT and SNEGSKA (reference sequence). The length of the CDR3 is 12 residues. V shed 5 bases, J shed 1 base, and the junction held 1 base outside the gene matches. The CDR3 DNA reads as TGCAGTGCTGGGACTACCCAAGAGACCCAGTACTTC. Translating gives CSAGTTQETQYF.

This clonotype was detected many times. CDR3 in DNA: TGCAGCGTCCGGACAGATAACTATGGCTACACCTTC. Translation gives CSVRTDNYGYTF. The chain employs TRBV29-1 and TRBJ1-2, with D possibly TRBD1 on 6 matching bases. CDR1 and CDR2 from the germline V gene are SQVTM and ANQGSEA. The V end lost 6 bases, the J end lost 1 base, and 9 bases lay between the germline ends. This CDR3 is 12 amino acids long. Full variable domain (remainder filled in from reference TRBV29-1 and TRBJ1-2): SAVISQKPSRDICQRGTSLTIQCQVDSQVTMMFWYRQQPGQSLTLIATANQGSEATYESGFVIDKFPISRPNLTFSTLTVSNMSPEDSSIYLCSVRTDNYGYTFGSGTRLTVV.

This clonotype came up many times. The chain carries TRBV6-1 and TRBJ2-5; TRBD1 or TRBD2 may be the D gene (5 bases each). Trimming took 7 bases from V and 5 from J, leaving 11 bases between them. Germline V CDR1 and CDR2: MNHNS, SASEGT. This CDR3 spans 12 amino acids. CDR3 DNA sequence: TGTGCCAGCAAATTCGGGGCCGAGACCCAGTACTTC. Translated: CASKFGAETQYF.

The table lists this clonotype with many counts. J is TRBJ2-6 and V is TRBV7-3, with 7 bases matching TRBD2. Germline loops: CDR1 SGHTA, CDR2 FQGTGA. The CDR3 is made up of 18 amino acids. The V segment lost 5 bases and the J segment 0 bases; nucleotides outside the gene matches: 10. The CDR3 loop reads CASSPGRETFSGANVLTF. In DNA, the CDR3 is TGTGCCAGCAGCCCTGGGAGGGAGACTTTCTCTGGGGCCAACGTCCTGACTTTC.